The 15 T cell receptor beta chains below all came from one sample that was sequenced in a study of technical replicates of blood from a few donors. The method was immunoSEQ multiplex PCR; TCRdb's version includes in-frame clones alone and lacks a portion of them. The sample lists about 50,000 clones, roughly 96% seen once, with about 3% in the top ten. The sample taken for sequencing was PBMCs. The receptors were gathered from a human donor in good health. Some clones in this sample may be carry-over from other donors' samples.

This clone was observed a handful of times. V usage is TRBV4-1 and J usage is TRBJ1-2; D unclear. This CDR3 spans 16 amino acids. V was clipped by 1 base and J by 5 bases, with 17 bases between them. In germline, CDR1 is MGHRA, CDR2 YSYEKL. The CDR3 loop is CASSQGSPLDKYGYTF. CDR3 nucleotides: TGCGCCAGCAGCCAAGGCAGCCCGCTCGACAAATATGGCTACACCTTC.

The chain combines TRBV5-1 with TRBJ2-3, with 8 bases that match TRBD1. The germline V gene has CDR1 SGHRS and CDR2 YFSETQ. With 5 bases clipped from V and 4 bases from J, the junction kept 3 bases outside the gene matches. The CDR3 has 13 residues. This chain's CDR3 is CASRQTGADTQYF. CDR3 DNA: TGCGCCAGCAGACAGACAGGGGCAGATACGCAGTATTTT.

The chain has TRBV5-1 and TRBJ2-5; D uncertain. Germline-derived CDR1 and CDR2 are SGHRS and YFSETQ. CDR3 size: 15 residues. V shed 4 bases and J shed 0 bases, with 13 bases lying between them. The CDR3: CASSPTNPYQETQYF. Written as DNA, the CDR3 is TGCGCCAGCAGCCCAACTAACCCGTACCAAGAGACCCAGTACTTC.

V gene TRBV19 combines with J gene TRBJ2-1, with TRBD2 identical over 9 bases. This CDR3 has 11 amino acids. Germline loops: CDR1 LNHDA, CDR2 SQIVND (reference sequence). Losses at the gene ends were 8 bases for V and 15 bases for J; bases not matched to a gene: 8. CDR3 sequence reads: CASGLAPRPFF. The CDR3 nucleotides read TGTGCCAGTGGACTAGCGCCCCGCCCGTTCTTC.

The CDR3 is CASSLDILGPDTQYF. The CDR3 DNA reads TGTGCCAGCAGCTTGGACATCCTTGGGCCGGATACGCAGTATTTT. This chain joins TRBV5-6 and TRBJ2-3; no reliable D call. This CDR3 has 15 amino acids. Between the trimmed V and J ends, which lost 0 bases and 6 bases, there was a span of 14 bases. CDR1 and CDR2 from the germline V gene are SGHDT and YYEEEE. Filled out from reference TRBV5-6 and TRBJ2-3, the complete variable domain reads DAGVTQSPTHLIKTRGQQVTLRCSPKSGHDTVSWYQQALGQGPQFIFQYYEEEERQRGNFPDRFSGHQFPNYSSELNVNALLLGDSALYLCASSLDILGPDTQYFGPGTRLTVL.

The rearrangement links TRBV4-3 to TRBJ2-4, with D maybe TRBD1 (5 bases). CDR3 length equals 15 residues. Trimming took 1 base from V and 7 from J, leaving 14 bases between them. Per germline, CDR1 LGHNA and CDR2 YSLEER. CDR3 sequence (DNA): TGCGCCAGCAGCCAAGGGACCCTGACAGTGAACATTCAGTACTTC. Protein sequence: CASSQGTLTVNIQYF.

This chain uses TRBV5-1 with TRBJ1-4; weak D call: TRBD1 (5 bases). CDR1 and CDR2 from the germline V gene are SGHRS and YFSETQ. V was shortened by 3 bases and J by 6 bases, with 18 bases between the two germline ends. This CDR3 contains 16 residues. The DNA of the CDR3 is TGCGCCAGCAGCTCCTCAGGGTCGGCCATCTATGAAAAACTGTTTTTT. Encoded protein: CASSSSGSAIYEKLFF.

This clone was counted a single time. This chain uses TRBV4-3 with TRBJ2-1; 11 positions agree with TRBD2. This CDR3 is 17 amino acids long. CDR1 LGHNA and CDR2 YSLEER come from the germline V gene. V shed 1 base and J 6 bases; nucleotides not matched to a gene: 8. Here the CDR3 reads CASSQGSGGAIGNEQFF. The CDR3 DNA reads TGCGCCAGCAGCCAAGGTAGCGGGGGGGCTATTGGCAATGAGCAGTTCTTC.

V gene TRBV5-5 combines with J gene TRBJ2-1, with a weak D call TRBD1 (5 bases). Germline CDR1 SGHKS, CDR2 YYEKEE (reference sequence). CDR3 length: 15 residues. Trimming pared 2 bases from V and 3 bases from J, leaving 12 bases between. The CDR3 coding sequence is TGTGCCAGCAGCTTTGGTAGGGGCCTCTACAATGAGCAGTTCTTC. Amino acid sequence: CASSFGRGLYNEQFF.

The chain couples TRBV7-6 to TRBJ2-1, with D maybe TRBD1 (6 bases). The CDR3 totals 15 residues. CDR1 and CDR2 from the germline V gene are SGHVS and FNYEAQ. Deletions cut 5 bases from V and 2 bases from J, with 13 bases between. The CDR3 reads CASSQGPGAYNEQFF. DNA for the CDR3: TGTGCCAGCAGCCAAGGTCCAGGGGCCTACAATGAGCAGTTCTTC.

This chain uses TRBV4-2 with TRBJ2-4; 9 positions match TRBD1. Unmatched junction bases numbered 6, after V lost 3 bases and J lost 3 bases. Germline CDR1 LGHNA, CDR2 YNFKEQ. The CDR3 length is 16 residues. CDR3 sequence reads: CASSHGTGPSKNIQYF. CDR3 nucleotide sequence: TGTGCCAGCAGCCACGGGACAGGGCCCAGCAAAAACATTCAGTACTTC.

The chain is built from TRBV2 and TRBJ1-1; 7 nucleotides agree with TRBD1. The CDR3 is 13 residues long. J was trimmed by 5 bases and V by 6 bases; bases with no gene match: 6. From germline, CDR1 is SNHLY and CDR2 FYNNEI. In DNA, the CDR3 is TGTGCCAGCAGCGTACAGGGGAATACTGAAGCTTTCTTT. It translates to CASSVQGNTEAFF.

The chain combines TRBV7-3 with TRBJ2-7, with 10 bases that match TRBD1. The CDR3 runs to 14 residues. V shed 5 bases and J 2 bases; nucleotides not matched to a gene: 3. Per germline, CDR1 SGHTA and CDR2 FQGTGA. Here the CDR3 reads CASSLGQGAYEQYF. The CDR3 DNA reads TGTGCCAGCAGCCTCGGACAGGGGGCCTACGAGCAGTACTTC.

J is TRBJ2-7 and V is TRBV5-1; 9 bases agree with TRBD1. After removal of 0 bases from V and 3 bases from J, the junction contained 4 bases not matched to a gene. The CDR3 contains 15 residues. CDR1 SGHRS and CDR2 YFSETQ come from the germline V gene. CDR3: CASSLGGTGIYEQYF. DNA for the CDR3: TGCGCCAGCAGCTTGGGTGGGACAGGGATCTACGAGCAGTACTTC.

This chain links TRBV4-1 with TRBJ2-2; D perhaps matches TRBD1 (5 bases). Trimming pared 1 base from V and 6 bases from J, leaving 12 bases between. Per the germline V gene, CDR1 is MGHRA and CDR2 is YSYEKL. The CDR3 sequence is 15 residues long. CDR3 in DNA: TGCGCCAGCAGCCAAGTTCCAGGGAAAGCCGGGGAGCTGTTTTTT. Amino acid sequence: CASSQVPGKAGELFF.